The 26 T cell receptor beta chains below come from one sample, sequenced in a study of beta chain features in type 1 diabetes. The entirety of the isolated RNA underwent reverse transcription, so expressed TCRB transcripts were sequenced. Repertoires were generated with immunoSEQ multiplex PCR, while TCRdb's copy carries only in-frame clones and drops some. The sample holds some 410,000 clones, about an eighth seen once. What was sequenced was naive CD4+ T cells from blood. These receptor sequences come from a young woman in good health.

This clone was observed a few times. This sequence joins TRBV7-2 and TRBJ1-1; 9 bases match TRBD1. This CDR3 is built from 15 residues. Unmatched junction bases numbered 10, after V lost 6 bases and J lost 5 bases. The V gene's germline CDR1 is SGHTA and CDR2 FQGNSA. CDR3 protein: CASSPRTGASTEAFF. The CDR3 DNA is TGTGCCAGCAGTCCTAGGACAGGGGCGTCAACTGAAGCTTTCTTT.

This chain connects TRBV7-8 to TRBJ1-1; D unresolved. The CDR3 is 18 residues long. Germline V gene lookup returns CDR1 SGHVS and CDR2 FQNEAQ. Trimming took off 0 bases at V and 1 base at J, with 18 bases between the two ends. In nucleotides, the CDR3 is TGTGCCAGCAGCTTAGCTAGAGCAGGACGGTCTAAGAACACTGAAGCTTTCTTT. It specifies CASSLARAGRSKNTEAFF.

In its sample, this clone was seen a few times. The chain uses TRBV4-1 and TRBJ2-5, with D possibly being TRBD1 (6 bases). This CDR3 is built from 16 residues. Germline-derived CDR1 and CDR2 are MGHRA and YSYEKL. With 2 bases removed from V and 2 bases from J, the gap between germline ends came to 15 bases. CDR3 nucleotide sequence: TGCGCCAGCAGCCAATGGGCACCAGGGGCGCAAGAGACCCAGTACTTC. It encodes CASSQWAPGAQETQYF.

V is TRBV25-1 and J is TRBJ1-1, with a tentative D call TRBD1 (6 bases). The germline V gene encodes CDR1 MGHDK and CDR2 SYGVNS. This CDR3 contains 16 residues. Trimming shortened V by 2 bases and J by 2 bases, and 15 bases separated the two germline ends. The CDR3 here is CASSEGGNRVNTEAFF. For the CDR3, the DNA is TGTGCCAGCAGTGAAGGCGGCAACAGGGTTAACACTGAAGCTTTCTTT.

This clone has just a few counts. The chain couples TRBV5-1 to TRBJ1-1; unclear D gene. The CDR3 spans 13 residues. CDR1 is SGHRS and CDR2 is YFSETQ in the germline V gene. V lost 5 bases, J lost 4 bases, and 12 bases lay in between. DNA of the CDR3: TGCGCCAGCAGTTCCGATGTGGGCACTGAAGCTTTCTTT. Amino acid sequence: CASSSDVGTEAFF.

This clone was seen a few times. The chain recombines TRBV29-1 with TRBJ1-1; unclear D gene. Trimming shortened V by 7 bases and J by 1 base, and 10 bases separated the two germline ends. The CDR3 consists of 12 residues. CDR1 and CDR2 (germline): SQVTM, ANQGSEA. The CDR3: CSAADKNTEAFF. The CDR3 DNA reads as TGCAGCGCCGCCGACAAGAACACTGAAGCTTTCTTT. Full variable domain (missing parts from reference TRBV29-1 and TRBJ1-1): SAVISQKPSRDICQRGTSLTIQCQVDSQVTMMFWYRQQPGQSLTLIATANQGSEATYESGFVIDKFPISRPNLTFSTLTVSNMSPEDSSIYLCSAADKNTEAFFGQGTRLTVV.

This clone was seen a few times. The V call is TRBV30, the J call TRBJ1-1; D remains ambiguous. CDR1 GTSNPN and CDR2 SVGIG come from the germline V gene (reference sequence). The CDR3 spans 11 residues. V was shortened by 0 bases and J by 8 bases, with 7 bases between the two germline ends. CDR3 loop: CAWSVAGEAFF. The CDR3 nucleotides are TGTGCCTGGAGTGTCGCAGGAGAAGCTTTCTTT.

CDR3 nucleotides: TGTGCCTGGAGTATTAGGACAGTGGATTACTATGGCTACACCTTC. Translating gives CAWSIRTVDYYGYTF. The V call is TRBV30, the J call TRBJ1-2, with TRBD1 as a possible D gene (6 bases). This CDR3 comprises 15 residues. Germline loops: CDR1 GTSNPN, CDR2 SVGIG (reference sequence). V lost 2 bases, J lost 3 bases, and 16 bases lay in between.

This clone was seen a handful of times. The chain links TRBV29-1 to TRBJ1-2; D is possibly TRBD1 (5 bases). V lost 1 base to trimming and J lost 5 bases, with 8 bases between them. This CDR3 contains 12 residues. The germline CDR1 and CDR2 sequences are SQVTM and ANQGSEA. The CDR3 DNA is TGCAGCGTTGAAGGGGACCTTTATGGCTACACCTTC. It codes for CSVEGDLYGYTF.

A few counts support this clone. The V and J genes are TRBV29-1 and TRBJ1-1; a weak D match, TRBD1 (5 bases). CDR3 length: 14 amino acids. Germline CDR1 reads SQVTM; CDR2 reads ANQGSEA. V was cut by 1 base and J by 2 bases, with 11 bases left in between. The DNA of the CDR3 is TGCAGCGTTGAAGGTGACAGTTTTAACACTGAAGCTTTCTTT. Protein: CSVEGDSFNTEAFF.

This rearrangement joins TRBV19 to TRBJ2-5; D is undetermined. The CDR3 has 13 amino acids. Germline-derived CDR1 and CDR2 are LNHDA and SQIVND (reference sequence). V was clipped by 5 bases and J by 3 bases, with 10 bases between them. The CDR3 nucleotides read TGTGCCAGTAGTCCACAGAAAAAAGAGACCCAGTACTTC. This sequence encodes CASSPQKKETQYF.

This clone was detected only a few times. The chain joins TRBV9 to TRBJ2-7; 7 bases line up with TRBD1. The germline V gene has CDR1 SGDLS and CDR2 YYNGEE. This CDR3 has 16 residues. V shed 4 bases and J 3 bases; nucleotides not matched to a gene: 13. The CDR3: CASSPALTGFNYEQYF. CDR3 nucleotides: TGTGCCAGCAGCCCCGCCTTGACAGGGTTCAACTACGAGCAGTACTTC.

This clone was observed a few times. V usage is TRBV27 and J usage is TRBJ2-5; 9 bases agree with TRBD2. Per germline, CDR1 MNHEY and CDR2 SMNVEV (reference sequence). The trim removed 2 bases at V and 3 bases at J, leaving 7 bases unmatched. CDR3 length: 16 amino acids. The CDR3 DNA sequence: TGTGCCAGCAGTTTAAGACGACTAGCGGACAAAGAGACCCAGTACTTC. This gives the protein CASSLRRLADKETQYF.

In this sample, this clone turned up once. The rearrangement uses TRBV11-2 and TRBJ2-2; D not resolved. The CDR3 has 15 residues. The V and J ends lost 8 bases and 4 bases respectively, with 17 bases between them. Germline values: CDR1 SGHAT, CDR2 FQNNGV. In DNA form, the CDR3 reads TGTGCCAGCTCCGCTCAACGCACTCCCACCGGGGAGCTGTTTTTT. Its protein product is CASSAQRTPTGELFF. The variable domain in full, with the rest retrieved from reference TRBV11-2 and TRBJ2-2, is EAGVAQSPRYKIIEKRQSVAFWCNPISGHATLYWYQQILGQGPKLLIQFQNNGVVDDSQLPKDRFSAERLKGVDSTLKIQPAKLEDSAVYLCASSAQRTPTGELFFGEGSRLTVL.

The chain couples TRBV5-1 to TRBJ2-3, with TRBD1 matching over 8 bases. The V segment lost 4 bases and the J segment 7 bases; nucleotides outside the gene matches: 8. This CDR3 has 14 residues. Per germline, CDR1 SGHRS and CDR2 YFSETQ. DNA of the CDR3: TGCGCCAGCAGCGTGGACAGGGATAGAAATACGCAGTATTTT. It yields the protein CASSVDRDRNTQYF.

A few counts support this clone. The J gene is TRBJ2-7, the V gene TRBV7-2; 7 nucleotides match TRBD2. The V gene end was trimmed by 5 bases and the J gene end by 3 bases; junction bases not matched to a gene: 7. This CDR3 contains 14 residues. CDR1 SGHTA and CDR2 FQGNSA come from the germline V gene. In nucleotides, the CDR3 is TGTGCCAGCAGCCTTCTGGGCGGGGGCTACGAGCAGTACGTC. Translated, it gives CASSLLGGGYEQYV.

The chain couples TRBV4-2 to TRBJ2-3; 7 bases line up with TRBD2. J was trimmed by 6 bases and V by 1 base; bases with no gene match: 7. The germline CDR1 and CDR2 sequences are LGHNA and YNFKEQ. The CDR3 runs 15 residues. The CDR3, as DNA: TGTGCCAGCAGCCAAGCTACAGCGGGGTTGGATACGCAGTATTTT. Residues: CASSQATAGLDTQYF.

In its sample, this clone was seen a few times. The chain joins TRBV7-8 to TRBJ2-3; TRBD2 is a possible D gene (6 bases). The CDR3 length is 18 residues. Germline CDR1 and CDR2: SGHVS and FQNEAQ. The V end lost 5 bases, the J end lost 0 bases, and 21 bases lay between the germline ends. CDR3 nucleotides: TGTGCCAGCAGCCCCGTTAGGGTAGCGGCACCTAGCACAGATACGCAGTATTTT. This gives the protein CASSPVRVAAPSTDTQYF. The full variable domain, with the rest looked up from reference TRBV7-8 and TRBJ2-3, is GAGVSQSPRYKVAKRGQDVALRCDPISGHVSLFWYQQALGQGPEFLTYFQNEAQLDKSGLPSDRFFAERPEGSVSTLKIQRTQQEDSAVYLCASSPVRVAAPSTDTQYFGPGTRLTVL.

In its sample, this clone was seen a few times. CDR3 region: CASSSGRGYGYTF. The CDR3 region has the DNA TGTGCCAGTAGTAGCGGACGCGGATATGGCTACACCTTC. The V and J genes are TRBV19 and TRBJ1-2; D is undetermined. V dropped 4 bases and J dropped 5 bases, with 11 bases sitting between them. The CDR3 extends over 13 amino acids. Germline CDR1 LNHDA, CDR2 SQIVND (reference sequence). Full variable domain (rest looked up from reference TRBV19 and TRBJ1-2): DGGITQSPKYLFRKEGQNVTLSCEQNLNHDAMYWYRQDPGQGLRLIYYSQIVNDFQKGDIAEGYSVSREKKESFPLTVTSAQKNPTAFYLCASSSGRGYGYTFGSGTRLTVV.

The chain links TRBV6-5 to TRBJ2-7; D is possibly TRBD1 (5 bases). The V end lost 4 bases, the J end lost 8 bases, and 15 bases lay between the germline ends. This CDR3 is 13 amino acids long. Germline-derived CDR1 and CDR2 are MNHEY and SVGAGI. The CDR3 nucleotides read TGTGCCAGCAGTTCCACAGGTATCGTGAAGCAGTACTTC. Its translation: CASSSTGIVKQYF.

The CDR3 here is CASSARAGTDTQYF. CDR3 DNA sequence: TGTGCCAGCAGCGCTAGGGCGGGCACAGATACGCAGTATTTT. This chain uses TRBV9 with TRBJ2-3; D remains ambiguous. Germline lookup yields CDR1 SGDLS and CDR2 YYNGEE. Trimming took 3 bases from V and 1 from J, leaving 9 bases between them. This CDR3 region has 14 residues.

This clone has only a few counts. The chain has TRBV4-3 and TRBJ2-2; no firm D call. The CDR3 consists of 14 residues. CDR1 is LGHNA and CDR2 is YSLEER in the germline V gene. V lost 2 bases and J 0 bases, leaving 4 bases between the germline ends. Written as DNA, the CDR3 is TGCGCCAGCAGCCAAACAGCGAACACCGGGGAGCTGTTTTTT. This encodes CASSQTANTGELFF.

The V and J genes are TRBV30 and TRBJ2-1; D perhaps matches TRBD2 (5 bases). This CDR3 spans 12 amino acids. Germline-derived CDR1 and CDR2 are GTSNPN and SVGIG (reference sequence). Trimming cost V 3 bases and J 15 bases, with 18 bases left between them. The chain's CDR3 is CAWRRYSGGGFF. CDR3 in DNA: TGTGCCTGGAGAAGGTACAGCGGCGGTGGGTTCTTC.

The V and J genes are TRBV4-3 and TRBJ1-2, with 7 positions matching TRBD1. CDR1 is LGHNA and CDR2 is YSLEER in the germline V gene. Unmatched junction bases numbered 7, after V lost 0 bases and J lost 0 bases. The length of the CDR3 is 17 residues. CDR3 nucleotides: TGCGCCAGCAGCCAAGAGACAGGGAGGGGCACTAACTATGGCTACACCTTC. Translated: CASSQETGRGTNYGYTF.

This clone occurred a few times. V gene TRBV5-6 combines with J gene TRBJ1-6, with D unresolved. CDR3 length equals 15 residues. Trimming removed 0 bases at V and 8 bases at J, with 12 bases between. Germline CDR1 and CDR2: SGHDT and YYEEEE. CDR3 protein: CASSLEWVSDSPLHF. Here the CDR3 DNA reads TGTGCCAGCAGCTTGGAATGGGTATCGGATTCACCCCTCCACTTT. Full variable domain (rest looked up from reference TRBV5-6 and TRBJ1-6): DAGVTQSPTHLIKTRGQQVTLRCSPKSGHDTVSWYQQALGQGPQFIFQYYEEEERQRGNFPDRFSGHQFPNYSSELNVNALLLGDSALYLCASSLEWVSDSPLHFGNGTRLTVT.

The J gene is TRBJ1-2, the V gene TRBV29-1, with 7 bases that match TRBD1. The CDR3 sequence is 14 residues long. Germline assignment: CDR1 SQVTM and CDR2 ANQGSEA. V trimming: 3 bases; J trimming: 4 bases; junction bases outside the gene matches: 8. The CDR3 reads CSVDRGRDSYGYTF. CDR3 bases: TGCAGCGTTGATAGGGGGCGCGATTCCTATGGCTACACCTTC.